One and the same sample provided the 5 T cell receptor beta chains below, sequenced in a study of patients and donors after allogeneic stem cell transplantation. TCRdb ran MiXCR on the RT-PCR reads and lists one entry per CDR3 protein. The table lists 900,000 to 1,000,000 distinct CDR3 sequences, approximately 18% of them singletons. Material: blood, either unsorted or a sorted T cell fraction (not recorded which). These receptors all stem from a human donor who was either an allogeneic HSCT recipient or a stem cell or donor lymphocyte infusion donor (not recorded which). It is not recorded whose cells these are; they may come from a transplant donor.

This clonotype has a handful of counts. The J gene is TRBJ2-1, the V gene TRBV10-3; D perhaps matches TRBD1 (5 bases). The CDR3 is 15 amino acids. In germline, CDR1 is ENHRY, CDR2 SYGVKD. Trimming left V 2 bases short and J 6 bases short, with 14 bases between. CDR3 nucleotides: TGTGCCATCAGTGAGGACAGAGCCTTGGTCAATGAGCAGTTCTTC. Translating gives CAISEDRALVNEQFF.

This rearrangement joins TRBV6-1 to TRBJ2-1; 9 bases match TRBD2. This CDR3 spans 15 amino acids. Germline assignment: CDR1 MNHNS and CDR2 SASEGT. V dropped 6 bases and J dropped 0; count of bases not matched to a gene: 3. In nucleotides, the CDR3 is TGTGCCAGCAGAGGTAGCGGGGGCTCCTACAATGAGCAGTTCTTC. Translated: CASRGSGGSYNEQFF.

The V gene is TRBV12-3 or TRBV12-4, the J gene TRBJ1-2, with D possibly being TRBD1 (5 bases). The CDR3 totals 12 residues. The V gene lost 6 bases and the J gene lost 1 base, with 6 bases spanning the gap. CDR3 residues: CASRDNNYGYTF. The CDR3 DNA is TGTGCCAGCAGGGACAATAACTATGGCTACACCTTC.

Only a few counts were recorded for this clonotype. V and J are TRBV7-9 and TRBJ2-1, with D perhaps matching TRBD2 (6 bases). The CDR3 has 15 residues. CDR1 and CDR2 from the germline V gene are SEHNR and FQNEAQ (reference sequence). Trimming shortened V by 7 bases and J by 5 bases, and 18 bases separated the two germline ends. The CDR3 DNA follows: TGTGCCAGCAATCATAGGGACTCAAACCACAATGAGCAGTTCTTC. Translation gives CASNHRDSNHNEQFF.

There are many counts of this clonotype. The genes are TRBV20-1 and TRBJ1-2; D might be TRBD1 (6 bases). CDR1 DFQATT and CDR2 SNEGSKA come from the germline V gene (reference sequence). Trimming cost V 4 bases and J 0 bases, with 9 bases left between them. The CDR3 consists of 13 residues. The chain's CDR3 is CSATGTTNYGYTF. CDR3 DNA sequence: TGCAGTGCTACCGGGACAACTAACTATGGCTACACCTTC.